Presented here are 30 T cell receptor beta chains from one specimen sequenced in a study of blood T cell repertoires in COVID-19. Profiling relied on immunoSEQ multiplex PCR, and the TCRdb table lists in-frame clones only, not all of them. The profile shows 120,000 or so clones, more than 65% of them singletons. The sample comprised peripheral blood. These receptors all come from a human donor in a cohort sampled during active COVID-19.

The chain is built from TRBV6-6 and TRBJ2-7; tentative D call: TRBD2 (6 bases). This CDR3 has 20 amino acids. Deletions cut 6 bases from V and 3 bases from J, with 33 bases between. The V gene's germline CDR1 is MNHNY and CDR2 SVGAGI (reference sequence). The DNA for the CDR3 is TGTGCCAGCAGCTCCCGGGGGTGGCCGGGGAACCCCCATTCCCTCTACGAGCAGTACTTC. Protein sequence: CASSSRGWPGNPHSLYEQYF.

The CDR3 spells CASSPGTAEAFF. CDR3 bases: TGTGCCAGCAGTCCCGGGACAGCTGAAGCTTTCTTT. The rearrangement joins TRBV7-2 to TRBJ1-1; 7 bases agree with TRBD1. Germline V lookup: CDR1 SGHTA, CDR2 FQGNSA. The CDR3 consists of 12 residues. V shed 6 bases, J shed 6 bases, and the junction held 4 bases outside the gene matches. The full variable domain, with the rest looked up from reference TRBV7-2 and TRBJ1-1, is GAGVSQSPSNKVTEKGKDVELRCDPISGHTALYWYRQSLGQGLEFLIYFQGNSAPDKSGLPSDRFSAERTGGSVSTLTIQRTQQEDSAVYLCASSPGTAEAFFGQGTRLTVV.

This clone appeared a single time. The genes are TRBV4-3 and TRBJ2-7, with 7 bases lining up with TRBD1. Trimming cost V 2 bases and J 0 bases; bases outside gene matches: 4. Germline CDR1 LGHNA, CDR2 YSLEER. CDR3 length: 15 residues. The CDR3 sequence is CASSQQQGSSYEQYF. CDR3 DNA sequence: TGCGCCAGCAGCCAACAACAGGGGAGCTCCTACGAGCAGTACTTC.

The CDR3 region has the DNA TGTGCCAGCTCACCGTTTTCAGGCCTGAACACCGGGGAGCTGTTTTTT. It translates to CASSPFSGLNTGELFF. The chain couples TRBV18 to TRBJ2-2; no firm D call. Trimming shortened V by 3 bases and J by 1 base, and 12 bases separated the two germline ends. The CDR3 sequence is 16 residues long. The V gene's germline CDR1 is KGHSH and CDR2 LQKENI.

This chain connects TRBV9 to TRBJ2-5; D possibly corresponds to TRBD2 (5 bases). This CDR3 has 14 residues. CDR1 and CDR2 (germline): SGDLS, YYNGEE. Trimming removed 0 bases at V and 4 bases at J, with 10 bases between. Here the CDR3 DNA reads TGTGCCAGCAGCGTAGGGATTCGGGGAGAGACCCAGTACTTC. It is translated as CASSVGIRGETQYF.

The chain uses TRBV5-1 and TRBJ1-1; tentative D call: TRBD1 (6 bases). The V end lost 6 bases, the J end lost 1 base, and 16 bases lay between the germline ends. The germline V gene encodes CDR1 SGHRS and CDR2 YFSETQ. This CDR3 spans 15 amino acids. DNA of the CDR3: TGCGCCAGCACCCCTGCGGTCAGGGGGAACACTGAAGCTTTCTTT. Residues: CASTPAVRGNTEAFF.

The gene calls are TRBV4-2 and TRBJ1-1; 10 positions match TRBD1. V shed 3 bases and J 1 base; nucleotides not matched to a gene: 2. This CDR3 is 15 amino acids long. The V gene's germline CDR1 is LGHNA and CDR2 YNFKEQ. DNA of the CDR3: TGTGCCAGCAGCCAGGACAGGGGGGCGAACACTGAAGCTTTCTTT. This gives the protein CASSQDRGANTEAFF.

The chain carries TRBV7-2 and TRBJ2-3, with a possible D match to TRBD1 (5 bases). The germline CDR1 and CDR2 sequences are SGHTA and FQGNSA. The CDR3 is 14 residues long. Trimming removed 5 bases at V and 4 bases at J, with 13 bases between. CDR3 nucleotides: TGTGCCAGCAGCCCACAAAGGGGCGCAGATACGCAGTATTTT. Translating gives CASSPQRGADTQYF.

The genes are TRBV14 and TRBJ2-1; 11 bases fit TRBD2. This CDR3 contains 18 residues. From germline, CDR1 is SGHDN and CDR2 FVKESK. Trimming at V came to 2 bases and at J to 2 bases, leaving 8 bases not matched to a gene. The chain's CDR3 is CASSQSLLAGATYNEQFF. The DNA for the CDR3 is TGTGCCAGCAGCCAATCCTTACTAGCGGGGGCCACCTACAATGAGCAGTTCTTC. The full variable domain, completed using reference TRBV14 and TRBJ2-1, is EAGVTQFPSHSVIEKGQTVTLRCDPISGHDNLYWYRRVMGKEIKFLLHFVKESKQDESGMPNNRFLAERTGGTYSTLKVQPAELEDSGVYFCASSQSLLAGATYNEQFFGPGTRLTVL.

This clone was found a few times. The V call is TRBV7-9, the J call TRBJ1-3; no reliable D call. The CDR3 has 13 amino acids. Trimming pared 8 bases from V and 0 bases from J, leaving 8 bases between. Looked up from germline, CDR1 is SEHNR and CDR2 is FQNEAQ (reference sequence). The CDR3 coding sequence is TGTGCCAGCCCTGCCAGCTCTGGAAACACCATATATTTT. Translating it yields CASPASSGNTIYF. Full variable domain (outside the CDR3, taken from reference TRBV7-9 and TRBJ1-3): DTGVSQNPRHKITKRGQNVTFRCDPISEHNRLYWYRQTLGQGPEFLTYFQNEAQLEKSRLLSDRFSAERPKGSFSTLEIQRTEQGDSAMYLCASPASSGNTIYFGEGSWLTVV.

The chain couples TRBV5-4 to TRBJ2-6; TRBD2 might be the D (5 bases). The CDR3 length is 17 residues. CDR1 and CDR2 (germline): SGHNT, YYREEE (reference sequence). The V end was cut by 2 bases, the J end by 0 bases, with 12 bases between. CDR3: CASSLGRGSSGANVLTF. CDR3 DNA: TGTGCCAGCAGCTTAGGCCGTGGGAGCTCTGGGGCCAACGTCCTGACTTTC. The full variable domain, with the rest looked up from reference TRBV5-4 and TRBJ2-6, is ETGVTQSPTHLIKTRGQQVTLRCSSQSGHNTVSWYQQALGQGPQFIFQYYREEENGRGNFPPRFSGLQFPNYSSELNVNALELDDSALYLCASSLGRGSSGANVLTFGAGSRLTVL.

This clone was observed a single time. CDR3 sequence reads: CASSSFSGTGAYEQYF. In nucleotides, the CDR3 is TGTGCCAGCAGCTCCTTTTCCGGGACAGGAGCCTACGAGCAGTACTTC. This chain connects TRBV7-9 to TRBJ2-7, with 8 bases identical to TRBD1. The length of the CDR3 is 16 residues. With V trimmed by 4 bases and J by 2 bases, 10 bases remained unmatched. Germline V gene lookup returns CDR1 SEHNR and CDR2 FQNEAQ (reference sequence).

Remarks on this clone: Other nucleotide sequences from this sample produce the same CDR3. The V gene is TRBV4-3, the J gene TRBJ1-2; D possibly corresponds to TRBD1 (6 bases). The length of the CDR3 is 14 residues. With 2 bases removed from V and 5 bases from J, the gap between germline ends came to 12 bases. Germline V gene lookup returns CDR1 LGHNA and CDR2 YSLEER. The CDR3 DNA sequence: TGCGCCAGCAGCCAACCGGGAGGGGGGTATGGCTACACCTTC. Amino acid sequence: CASSQPGGGYGYTF.

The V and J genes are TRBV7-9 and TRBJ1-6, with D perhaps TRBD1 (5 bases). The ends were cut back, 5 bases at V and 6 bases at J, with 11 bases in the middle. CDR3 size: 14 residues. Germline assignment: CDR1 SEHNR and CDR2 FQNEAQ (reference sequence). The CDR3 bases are TGTGCCAGCAGCGCGCAGGGCGTTAATTCACCCCTCCACTTT. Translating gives CASSAQGVNSPLHF.

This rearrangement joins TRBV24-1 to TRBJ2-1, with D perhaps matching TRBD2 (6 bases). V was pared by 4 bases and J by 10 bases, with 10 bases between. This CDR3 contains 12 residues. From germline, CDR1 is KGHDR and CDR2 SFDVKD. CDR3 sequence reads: CATSEGGREQFF. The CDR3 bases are TGTGCCACCAGTGAGGGGGGTCGGGAGCAGTTCTTC.

The CDR3: CASSPYQGSSGNTIYF. CDR3 sequence (DNA): TGTGCCAGCAGCCCCTACCAAGGGAGCTCTGGAAACACCATATATTTT. V and J are TRBV4-2 and TRBJ1-3; D is ambiguous. Germline V lookup: CDR1 LGHNA, CDR2 YNFKEQ. CDR3 length equals 16 residues. Trimming left V 4 bases short and J 0 bases short, with 13 bases between.

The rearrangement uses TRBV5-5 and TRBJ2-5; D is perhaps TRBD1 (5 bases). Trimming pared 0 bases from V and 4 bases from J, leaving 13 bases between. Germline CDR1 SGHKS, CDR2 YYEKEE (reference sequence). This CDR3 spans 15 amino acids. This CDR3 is CASSLVLAGSETQYF. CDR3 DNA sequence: TGTGCCAGCAGCTTGGTGTTGGCAGGGTCAGAGACCCAGTACTTC.

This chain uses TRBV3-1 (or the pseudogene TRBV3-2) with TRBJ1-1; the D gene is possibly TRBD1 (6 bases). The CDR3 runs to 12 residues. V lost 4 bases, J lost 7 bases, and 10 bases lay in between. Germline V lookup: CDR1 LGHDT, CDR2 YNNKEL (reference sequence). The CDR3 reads CASSRGRDEAFF. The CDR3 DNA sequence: TGTGCCAGCAGCCGGGGGCGAGATGAAGCTTTCTTT.

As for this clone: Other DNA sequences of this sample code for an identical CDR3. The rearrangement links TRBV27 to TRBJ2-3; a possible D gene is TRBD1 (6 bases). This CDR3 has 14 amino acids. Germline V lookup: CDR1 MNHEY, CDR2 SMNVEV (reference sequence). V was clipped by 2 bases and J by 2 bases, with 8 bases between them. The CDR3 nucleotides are TGTGCCAGCAGTTTAAACAGGGCCACAGATACGCAGTATTTT. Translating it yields CASSLNRATDTQYF.

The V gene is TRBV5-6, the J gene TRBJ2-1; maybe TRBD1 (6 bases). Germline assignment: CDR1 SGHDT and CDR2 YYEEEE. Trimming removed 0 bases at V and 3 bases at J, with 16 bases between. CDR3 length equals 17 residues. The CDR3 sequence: CASSLGSRDNVYNEQFF. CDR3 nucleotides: TGTGCCAGCAGCTTGGGATCCCGGGACAACGTCTACAATGAGCAGTTCTTC.

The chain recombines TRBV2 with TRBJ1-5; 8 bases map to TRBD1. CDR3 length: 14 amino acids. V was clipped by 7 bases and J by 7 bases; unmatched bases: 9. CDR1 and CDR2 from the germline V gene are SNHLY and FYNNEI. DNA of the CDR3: TGTGCCAGCACTGACTGGACAGGGTACCAGCCCCAGCATTTT. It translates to CASTDWTGYQPQHF. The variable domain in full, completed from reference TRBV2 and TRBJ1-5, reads EPEVTQTPSHQVTQMGQEVILRCVPISNHLYFYWYRQILGQKVEFLVSFYNNEISEKSEIFDDQFSVERPDGSNFTLKIRSTKLEDSAMYFCASTDWTGYQPQHFGDGTRLSIL.

The DNA of the CDR3 is TGCGCCAGCAGCCAAGCTCTGGCTAGCGGGGGGGTAACAGATACGCAGTATTTT. It codes for CASSQALASGGVTDTQYF. The gene calls are TRBV4-3 and TRBJ2-3; 12 nucleotides align to TRBD2. V dropped 1 base and J dropped 3; count of bases not matched to a gene: 8. Germline V gives CDR1 LGHNA, CDR2 YSLEER. CDR3 length equals 18 residues.

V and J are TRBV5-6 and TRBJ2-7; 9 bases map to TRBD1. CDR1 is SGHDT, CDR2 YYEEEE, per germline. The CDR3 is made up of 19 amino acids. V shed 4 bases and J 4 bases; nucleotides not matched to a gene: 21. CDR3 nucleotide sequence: TGTGCCAGCAGCCGGGGGTCTGGGACAGGGAACGGAAATTATTACGAGCAGTACTTC. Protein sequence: CASSRGSGTGNGNYYEQYF.

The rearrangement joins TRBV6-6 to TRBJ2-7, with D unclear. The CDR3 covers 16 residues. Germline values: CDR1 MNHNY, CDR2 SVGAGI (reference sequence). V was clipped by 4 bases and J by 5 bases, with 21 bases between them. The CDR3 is CASSSPDLSLSDEQYF. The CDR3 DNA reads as TGTGCCAGCAGTTCGCCCGACCTTTCCCTAAGCGACGAGCAGTACTTC.

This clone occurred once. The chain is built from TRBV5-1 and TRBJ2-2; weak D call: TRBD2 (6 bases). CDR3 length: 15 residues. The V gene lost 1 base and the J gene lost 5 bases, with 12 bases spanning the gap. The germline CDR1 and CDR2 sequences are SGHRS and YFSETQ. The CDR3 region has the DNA TGCGCCAGCAGCTTGTCCGGGGGAGGTACCGGGGAGCTGTTTTTT. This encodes CASSLSGGGTGELFF.

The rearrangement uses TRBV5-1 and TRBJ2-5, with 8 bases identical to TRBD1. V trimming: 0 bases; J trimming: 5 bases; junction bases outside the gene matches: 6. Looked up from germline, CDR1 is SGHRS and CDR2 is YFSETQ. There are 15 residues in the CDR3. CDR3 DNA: TGCGCCAGCAGCTTGGCGGCAGGGGGCAGGGAGACCCAGTACTTC. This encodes CASSLAAGGRETQYF.

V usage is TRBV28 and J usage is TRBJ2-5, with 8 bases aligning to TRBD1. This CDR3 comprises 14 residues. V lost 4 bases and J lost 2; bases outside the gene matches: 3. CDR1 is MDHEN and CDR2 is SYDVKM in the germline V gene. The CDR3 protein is CASSSGTGQETQYF. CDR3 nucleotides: TGTGCCAGCAGTTCGGGGACAGGACAAGAGACCCAGTACTTC.

CDR3 protein: CAISDREGHQPQHF. The CDR3 nucleotides are TGTGCCATCAGTGACAGGGAAGGGCATCAGCCCCAGCATTTT. The rearrangement joins TRBV10-3 to TRBJ1-5; D is perhaps TRBD1 (5 bases). Trimming removed 3 bases from V and 5 bases from J, with 11 bases in between. This CDR3 spans 14 amino acids. The V gene's germline CDR1 is ENHRY and CDR2 SYGVKD.

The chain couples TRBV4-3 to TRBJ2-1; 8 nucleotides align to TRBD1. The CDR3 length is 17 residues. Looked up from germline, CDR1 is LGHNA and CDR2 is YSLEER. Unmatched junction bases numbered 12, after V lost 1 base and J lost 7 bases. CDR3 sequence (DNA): TGCGCCAGCAGCCAAGGGACAGGGTCTATTGGTGGGAATGAGCAGTTCTTC. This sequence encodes CASSQGTGSIGGNEQFF.

The CDR3 reads CASSYSNRSPEAFF. For the CDR3, the DNA is TGTGCCAGCAGTTACTCGAATAGGAGCCCTGAAGCTTTCTTT. This rearrangement joins TRBV6-5 to TRBJ1-1; no reliable D call. CDR1 is MNHEY and CDR2 is SVGAGI in the germline V gene. CDR3 length equals 14 residues. Trimming removed 0 bases from V and 6 bases from J, with 11 bases in between.